These T cell receptor beta chains were read from a single sample in a study of blood T cell repertoires in COVID-19. Some clones are missing from TCRdb's copy, which holds only in-frame ones; the method was immunoSEQ multiplex PCR. This table has some 90,000 clones, roughly 80% appearing once. Sequenced: peripheral blood. Receptor source: a man aged 55 to 70 with acute or convalescent COVID-19. The conserved cysteine and the conserved F or W are not part of the CDR3 here.

j_call v_call cdr3_aa
TRBJ2-7 TRBV15 ATWSDRDYEQY
TRBJ2-1 TRBV5-6 ASSPRIAGSNEQF
TRBJ1-1 TRBV10-1 ASSGRQGSTEAF
TRBJ2-3 TRBV5-5 ASSLIAGGATDTQY
TRBJ2-5 TRBV6-1 ASSETSGRSSQY
TRBJ2-3 TRBV11-3 ASSFGQRTDTQY
TRBJ2-1 TRBV11-2 ASSLATSGSNEQF
TRBJ2-3 TRBV7-3 ASSLRLAGADTQY
TRBJ1-4 TRBV7-2 ASSLGRGLDEKLF
TRBJ2-5 TRBV21-1 ASSKIGTLQETQY